The 26 T cell receptor beta chains listed next were all sequenced from one sample in a study of cytomegalovirus exposure and HLA in healthy donors. PCR amplification relied on 60 Vbeta primers (plus 13 Jbeta primers). The data were produced by immunoSEQ multiplex PCR, yet TCRdb's version contains in-frame clones alone and is incomplete. The data hold 150,000 to 200,000 clones, with less than 80% observed a single time. The sequencing input was PBMCs. These receptors came from a man aged 18 to 35 in good health and CMV-seronegative.

This clone was seen only once. Here the CDR3 reads CASSQDQGDGELFF. CDR3 coding DNA: TGTGCCAGCAGCCAAGATCAAGGGGACGGGGAGCTGTTTTTT. The gene calls are TRBV14 and TRBJ2-2; tentative D call: TRBD1 (5 bases). V was pared by 0 bases and J by 7 bases, with 9 bases between. The CDR3 has 14 residues. From germline, CDR1 is SGHDN and CDR2 FVKESK.

The J gene is TRBJ1-2, the V gene TRBV6-6; TRBD1 matches 9 bases. CDR3 length: 13 residues. Germline V gives CDR1 MNHNY, CDR2 SVGAGI (reference sequence). Trimming cost V 5 bases and J 6 bases; bases outside gene matches: 4. The DNA for the CDR3 is TGTGCCAGCAGTGTCCGGGACAGGGATGGCTACACCTTC. It translates to CASSVRDRDGYTF.

The chain employs TRBV5-6 and TRBJ2-7, with TRBD1 matching 8 bases. The germline CDR1 and CDR2 sequences are SGHDT and YYEEEE. This CDR3 spans 15 amino acids. Trimming cost V 4 bases and J 0 bases; bases outside gene matches: 6. CDR3 region: CASSNPDRDSYEQYF. The CDR3, as DNA: TGTGCCAGCAGCAATCCGGACAGGGACTCCTACGAGCAGTACTTC.

The chain carries TRBV10-3 and TRBJ1-5, with TRBD1 as a possible D gene (5 bases). The CDR3 length is 12 residues. The V gene's germline CDR1 is ENHRY and CDR2 SYGVKD. Trimming removed 9 bases from V and 5 bases from J, with 11 bases in between. CDR3 sequence (DNA): TGTGCCATAGGGGAGCGGGATCAGCCCCAGCATTTT. Residues: CAIGERDQPQHF.

V and J are TRBV6-1 and TRBJ2-7, with a possible D match to TRBD2 (5 bases). The germline V and J ends were trimmed by 6 bases and 6 bases, with 21 bases remaining between them. From germline, CDR1 is MNHNS and CDR2 SASEGT. The CDR3 has 15 amino acids. The CDR3 sequence is CASSPPGIGKGEQYF. The CDR3 DNA is TGTGCCAGCAGCCCCCCGGGGATAGGGAAAGGCGAGCAGTACTTC.

This chain uses TRBV7-2 with TRBJ2-2, with D perhaps TRBD1 (6 bases). This CDR3 comprises 16 residues. Trimming shortened V by 4 bases and J by 4 bases, and 16 bases separated the two germline ends. CDR1 SGHTA and CDR2 FQGNSA come from the germline V gene. CDR3 sequence (DNA): TGTGCCAGCAGCTGGGGGTGGGGGCGAAGCACCGGGGAGCTGTTTTTT. It specifies CASSWGWGRSTGELFF.

V usage is TRBV6-5 and J usage is TRBJ2-5, with TRBD1 matching over 8 bases. CDR1 and CDR2 from the germline V gene are MNHEY and SVGAGI. V was pared by 5 bases and J by 11 bases, with 7 bases of the junction left unmatched. CDR3 length equals 12 residues. CDR3 nucleotide sequence: TGTGCCAGCAGTGTCAGGGGGCGTGAGCAGTACTTC. Amino acid sequence: CASSVRGREQYF.

The chain carries TRBV28 and TRBJ2-7; D gene unclear. Looked up from germline, CDR1 is MDHEN and CDR2 is SYDVKM. The V gene lost 3 bases and the J gene lost 3 bases, with 6 bases spanning the gap. There are 12 residues in the CDR3. This CDR3 reads CASSLVSYEQYF. CDR3 sequence (DNA): TGTGCCAGCAGTTTGGTTAGCTACGAGCAGTACTTC.

This sequence joins TRBV9 and TRBJ2-1; maybe TRBD2 (5 bases). Germline CDR1 and CDR2: SGDLS and YYNGEE. The ends were cut back, 4 bases at V and 0 bases at J, with 17 bases in the middle. The CDR3 covers 17 residues. The CDR3 DNA reads TGTGCCAGCAGCCTCACTCAAGCGGTAAGCTCCTACAATGAGCAGTTCTTC. Translated: CASSLTQAVSSYNEQFF.

The rearrangement joins TRBV5-6 to TRBJ2-7, with TRBD2 matching over 14 bases. This CDR3 contains 15 residues. V shed 3 bases, J shed 4 bases, and the junction held 3 bases outside the gene matches. The germline CDR1 and CDR2 sequences are SGHDT and YYEEEE. The CDR3 sequence is CASSSGLAGVYEQYF. The CDR3 bases are TGTGCCAGCAGCTCGGGACTAGCGGGAGTGTACGAGCAGTACTTC.

This clone was counted between two and nine times. The genes are TRBV15 and TRBJ2-3, with a tentative D call TRBD2 (5 bases). Germline V gene data show CDR1 as LNHNV and CDR2 as YYDKDF (reference sequence). This CDR3 spans 15 amino acids. Trimming stripped 4 bases from V and 3 bases from J, with 14 bases between. The CDR3 region is CATSTRTSKTDTQYF. The CDR3 region has the DNA TGTGCCACCAGCACCCGGACTTCTAAGACAGATACGCAGTATTTT.

There are a few counts of this clone. V and J are TRBV6-5 and TRBJ2-2; no reliable D call. The CDR3 has 14 residues. Germline loops: CDR1 MNHEY, CDR2 SVGAGI. V gave up 0 bases and J gave up 6 bases, with 8 bases separating them. The CDR3: CASSYSSRPGELFF. In DNA, the CDR3 is TGTGCCAGCAGTTACTCCTCCAGGCCCGGGGAGCTGTTTTTT.

This clone was detected only once. The chain recombines TRBV7-9 with TRBJ2-5; D not resolved. Germline values: CDR1 SEHNR, CDR2 FQNEAQ (reference sequence). The CDR3 is made up of 12 amino acids. With 11 bases removed from V and 2 bases from J, the gap between germline ends came to 12 bases. CDR3 nucleotide sequence: TGTGCCGTTCGGCGGAGACAAGAGACCCAGTACTTC. Translation gives CAVRRRQETQYF.

This clone was counted a single time. The V and J genes are TRBV19 and TRBJ2-7; tentative D call: TRBD2 (6 bases). The germline CDR1 and CDR2 sequences are LNHDA and SQIVND (reference sequence). V was trimmed by 9 bases and J by 7 bases, leaving 16 bases between them. The CDR3 loop spans 12 amino acids. Here the CDR3 reads CASRDSPGEQYF. The CDR3 DNA reads TGTGCCAGCAGGGACTCTCCTGGGGAGCAGTACTTC.

The V and J genes are TRBV27 and TRBJ2-7; 14 bases are shared with TRBD2. V dropped 2 bases and J dropped 5; count of bases not matched to a gene: 5. This CDR3 spans 16 amino acids. Germline V gene lookup returns CDR1 MNHEY and CDR2 SMNVEV (reference sequence). The chain's CDR3 is CASSLPGLAGVHEQYF. The CDR3 DNA reads as TGTGCCAGCAGTTTACCGGGACTAGCGGGAGTCCACGAGCAGTACTTC.

The chain combines TRBV18 with TRBJ1-3, with D hard to call. Germline loops: CDR1 KGHSH, CDR2 LQKENI. The V end was cut by 4 bases, the J end by 0 bases, with 10 bases between. The CDR3 runs 15 residues. CDR3 protein: CASSREVHSGNTIYF. The CDR3 DNA sequence: TGTGCCAGCTCACGGGAGGTTCACTCTGGAAACACCATATATTTT. Filled out from reference TRBV18 and TRBJ1-3, the complete variable domain reads NAGVMQNPRHLVRRRGQEARLRCSPMKGHSHVYWYRQLPEEGLKFMVYLQKENIIDESGMPKERFSAEFPKEGPSILRIQQVVRGDSAAYFCASSREVHSGNTIYFGEGSWLTVV.

The chain joins TRBV5-4 to TRBJ2-5; 9 nucleotides line up with TRBD1. Germline V gene sequence: CDR1 SGHNT, CDR2 YYREEE (reference sequence). V trimming: 4 bases; J trimming: 5 bases; junction bases outside the gene matches: 9. There are 15 residues in the CDR3. The CDR3 sequence: CASSTSGQGEETQYF. The CDR3 DNA follows: TGTGCCAGCAGCACCTCGGGACAGGGTGAGGAGACCCAGTACTTC. The whole variable domain, remainder taken from reference TRBV5-4 and TRBJ2-5, is ETGVTQSPTHLIKTRGQQVTLRCSSQSGHNTVSWYQQALGQGPQFIFQYYREEENGRGNFPPRFSGLQFPNYSSELNVNALELDDSALYLCASSTSGQGEETQYFGPGTRLLVL.

This clone was counted between two and nine times. The chain employs TRBV2 and TRBJ1-3; D is unresolved. Trimming took 4 bases from V and 0 from J, leaving 16 bases between them. CDR1 SNHLY and CDR2 FYNNEI come from the germline V gene. There are 17 residues in the CDR3. CDR3 sequence reads: CASSVLESLFSGNTIYF. The CDR3 nucleotides read TGTGCCAGCAGTGTACTGGAGAGTCTTTTCTCTGGAAACACCATATATTTT.

This clone was seen only a few times. The chain uses TRBV6-5 and TRBJ2-1; tentatively, D is TRBD2 (5 bases). The CDR3 totals 14 residues. Trimming took off 0 bases at V and 7 bases at J, with 10 bases between the two ends. The germline V gene has CDR1 MNHEY and CDR2 SVGAGI. Written as DNA, the CDR3 is TGTGCCAGCAGTTACTCGCGGGCCGGGAATGAGCAGTTCTTC. Its protein product is CASSYSRAGNEQFF.

The rearrangement uses TRBV2 and TRBJ2-1, with 7 nucleotides matching TRBD1. The length of the CDR3 is 16 residues. Unmatched junction bases numbered 12, after V lost 6 bases and J lost 4 bases. Germline CDR1 and CDR2: SNHLY and FYNNEI. CDR3 DNA: TGTGCCAGCAGAGCTCTCTCCGGGACAGCATACAATGAGCAGTTCTTC. This codes for CASRALSGTAYNEQFF.

The chain employs TRBV6-4 and TRBJ2-1, with 10 bases that match TRBD1. The CDR3 runs to 14 residues. Trimming removed 4 bases from V and 6 bases from J; junction bases left unmatched: 3. Germline CDR1 MRHNA, CDR2 SNTAGT. This CDR3 is CASSVRTGGNEQFF. DNA for the CDR3: TGTGCCAGCAGTGTAAGGACAGGGGGCAATGAGCAGTTCTTC.

The chain employs TRBV30 and TRBJ1-1; unclear D gene. CDR3 length: 11 residues. Germline CDR1 is GTSNPN and CDR2 is SVGIG (reference sequence). V was cut by 0 bases and J by 6 bases, with 5 bases left in between. The CDR3 spells CAWSVLAEAFF. The CDR3 DNA reads as TGTGCCTGGAGTGTACTGGCTGAAGCTTTCTTT. Based on the CDR3 plus reference TRBV30 and TRBJ1-1, the full variable domain is SQTIHQWPATLVQPVGSPLSLECTVEGTSNPNLYWYRQAAGRGLQLLFYSVGIGQISSEVPQNLSASRPQDRQFILSSKKLLLSDSGFYLCAWSVLAEAFFGQGTRLTVV.

This clone was counted a few times. The V call is TRBV6-5, the J call TRBJ1-6; the D gene is possibly TRBD1 (6 bases). This CDR3 is 14 amino acids long. The germline V gene has CDR1 MNHEY and CDR2 SVGAGI. Trimming took 0 bases from V and 7 from J, leaving 7 bases between them. The DNA for the CDR3 is TGTGCCAGCAGTTACTCAACAGGGAATTCACCCCTCCACTTT. This encodes CASSYSTGNSPLHF.

The chain uses TRBV9 and TRBJ2-1, with TRBD1 matching over 12 bases. This CDR3 spans 22 amino acids. Germline trimming cut 4 bases from V and 0 bases from J; bases unmatched to any gene: 20. Germline values: CDR1 SGDLS, CDR2 YYNGEE. CDR3 sequence (DNA): TGTGCCAGCAGCCCACATATGCCGGGACAGGGGGCGGTAGGTAGCTCCTACAATGAGCAGTTCTTC. Translating gives CASSPHMPGQGAVGSSYNEQFF.

V and J are TRBV27 and TRBJ2-7; no firm D call. Germline CDR1 reads MNHEY; CDR2 reads SMNVEV (reference sequence). This CDR3 comprises 13 residues. V gave up 6 bases and J gave up 0 bases, with 9 bases separating them. The CDR3: CASSRSNSYEQYF. The CDR3 coding sequence is TGTGCCAGCAGCAGGTCCAACTCCTACGAGCAGTACTTC.

V usage is TRBV5-6 and J usage is TRBJ2-5, with 7 bases matching TRBD1. This CDR3 is 16 amino acids long. From germline, CDR1 is SGHDT and CDR2 YYEEEE. V lost 5 bases to trimming and J lost 5 bases; unmatched junction nucleotides: 15. The CDR3 reads CASRVRTQGRGETQYF. For the CDR3, the DNA is TGTGCCAGCAGGGTACGGACACAGGGGCGCGGGGAGACCCAGTACTTC.